This entry features one T cell receptor beta chain sequence. The sample belongs to a study of shared clonotypes between healthy human individuals. Sequencing was performed with immunoSEQ multiplex PCR; in TCRdb, only in-frame clones are kept and a portion is missing. The sample shows more than 2,000,000 clones, around nine tenths of them seen only once. Sequencing was carried out using naive CD4+ T cells sorted from blood. The subset here: CD45RA+ positively selected. The TCR was taken from a man aged 18 to 35 in good health.

The CDR3: CASSIMEGNTIYF. Here the CDR3 DNA reads TGTGCCAGTAGTATAATGGAGGGAAACACCATATATTTT. The chain uses TRBV19 and TRBJ1-3; D uncertain. Germline-derived CDR1 and CDR2 are LNHDA and SQIVND (reference sequence). The ends were cut back, 2 bases at V and 4 bases at J, with 6 bases in the middle. The CDR3 consists of 13 residues.